This T cell receptor (beta chain) comes out of a study of cytomegalovirus exposure and HLA in healthy donors. Amplification used 60 Vbeta primers and 13 Jbeta primers. Clones were read by immunoSEQ multiplex PCR, and TCRdb kept only the in-frame ones, dropping some. The sample lists more than 130,000 clones, over 70% occurring once. Study-level findings and limits: In a later analysis, HLA-associated TCR beta chains were more clonally expanded than equally common others. Rarity characterized most TCR sequences, yet some public TCRs appeared in many donors. A previous analysis found most TCR beta V segments productive roughly 90% or roughly 30% of the time. CMV antigen specificity of a few CMV-associated chains was confirmed in vitro.

This clone was detected once. The antigen is unknown. The CDR3 is made up of 12 amino acids. Looked up from germline, CDR1 is SNHLY and CDR2 is FYNNEI. V lost 1 base, J lost 4 bases, and 5 bases lay in between. This clonotype originated in a male donor in good health and CMV-seronegative. Sequencing was done on a sample of PBMCs. The chain joins TRBV2 to TRBJ2-7; D is ambiguous. CDR3 nucleotides: TGTGCCAGCAGTGAAGTCTCTTACGAGCAGTACTTC. Protein: CASSEVSYEQYF.